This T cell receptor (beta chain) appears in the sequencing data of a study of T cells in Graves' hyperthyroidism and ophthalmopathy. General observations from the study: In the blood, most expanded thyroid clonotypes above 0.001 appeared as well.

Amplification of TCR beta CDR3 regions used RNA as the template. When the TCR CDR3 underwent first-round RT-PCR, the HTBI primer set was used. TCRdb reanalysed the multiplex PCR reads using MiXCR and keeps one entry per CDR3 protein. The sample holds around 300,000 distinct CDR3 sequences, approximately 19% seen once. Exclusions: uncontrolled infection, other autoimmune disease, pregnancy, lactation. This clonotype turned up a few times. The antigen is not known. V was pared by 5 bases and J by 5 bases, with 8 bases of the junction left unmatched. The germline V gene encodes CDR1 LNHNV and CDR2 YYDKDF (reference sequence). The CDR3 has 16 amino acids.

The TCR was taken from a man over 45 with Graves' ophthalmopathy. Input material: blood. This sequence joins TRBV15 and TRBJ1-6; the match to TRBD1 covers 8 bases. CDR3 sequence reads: CATSGTGQGHNSPLHF. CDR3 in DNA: TGTGCCACCAGCGGTACAGGACAGGGACATAATTCACCCCTCCACTTT.